One TCR beta chain is described in this entry. Its antigen is undetermined. The data were obtained in a study of a mutant IDH1 vaccine in newly diagnosed glioma. Looking at the study overall: First vaccine doses came 4-6 weeks after radiotherapy alone, or with temozolomide cycles. Therapy received beforehand was radiotherapy, temozolomide, or both, with most patients given both.

The time point was: week 47, end of study. Doses consisted of 300 ug of mutant IDH1 20-mer peptide each, paired with topical imiquimod. Trimming left V 6 bases short and J 5 bases short, with 14 bases between. The length of the CDR3 is 13 residues. Germline CDR1 and CDR2: LNHDA and SQIVND (reference sequence). The repertoire was sequenced with immunoSEQ multiplex PCR; TCRdb's copy has only in-frame clones and lacks some. The table includes around 30,000 clones, around nine tenths detected once. The sequencing here drew on PBMCs, taken from a glioma patient whose treatment included an IDH1 peptide vaccine. The sequence came from a woman aged 25 to 39 with glioma. The chain is built from TRBV19 and TRBJ2-7; possibly TRBD1 for D (6 bases). The CDR3 protein is CASRPSGVHEQYF. CDR3 nucleotide sequence: TGTGCCAGTAGACCATCAGGGGTCCACGAGCAGTACTTC.